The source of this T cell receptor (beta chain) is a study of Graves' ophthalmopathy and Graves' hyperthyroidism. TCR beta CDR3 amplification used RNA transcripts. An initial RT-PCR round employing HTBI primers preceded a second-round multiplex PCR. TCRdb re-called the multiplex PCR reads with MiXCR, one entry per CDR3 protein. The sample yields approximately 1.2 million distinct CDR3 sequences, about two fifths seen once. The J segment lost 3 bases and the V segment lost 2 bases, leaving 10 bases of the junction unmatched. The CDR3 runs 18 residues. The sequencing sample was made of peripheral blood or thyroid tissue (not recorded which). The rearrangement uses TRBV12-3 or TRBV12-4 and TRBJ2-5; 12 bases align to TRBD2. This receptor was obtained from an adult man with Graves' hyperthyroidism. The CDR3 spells CASSLRSQTSGSKETQYF. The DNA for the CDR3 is TGTGCCAGCAGTTTAAGGTCCCAGACTAGCGGGAGTAAAGAGACCCAGTACTTC.